This T cell receptor (beta chain) emerged from a study of molecular identifiers for immune sequencing clone quantification. Previously described methods and listed TCR primers produced bulk TCR libraries. TCRdb analysed the PCR reads with MiXCR anew, one entry per CDR3 protein. The table records about half a million distinct CDR3 sequences, around 23% of them present only once. With 5 bases clipped from V and 9 bases from J, the junction kept 12 bases outside the gene matches. CDR3 size: 14 residues. The V gene's germline CDR1 is SGHTA and CDR2 FQGNSA. Material for sequencing was naive CD8+ T cells from blood, with Jurkat cell RNA spiked in. Subset here: FACS-sorted CD8+CD4-CCR7+CD45RA+ naive T cells. V and J are TRBV7-2 and TRBJ2-5; the match to TRBD2 covers 7 bases. This TCR was recovered from a human donor in good health. Some libraries in this study had Jurkat cell RNA spiked in. DNA of the CDR3: TGTGCCAGCAGCCCGGGACTCGGCCGGGAGGCCCAGTACTTC. Protein product: CASSPGLGREAQYF.